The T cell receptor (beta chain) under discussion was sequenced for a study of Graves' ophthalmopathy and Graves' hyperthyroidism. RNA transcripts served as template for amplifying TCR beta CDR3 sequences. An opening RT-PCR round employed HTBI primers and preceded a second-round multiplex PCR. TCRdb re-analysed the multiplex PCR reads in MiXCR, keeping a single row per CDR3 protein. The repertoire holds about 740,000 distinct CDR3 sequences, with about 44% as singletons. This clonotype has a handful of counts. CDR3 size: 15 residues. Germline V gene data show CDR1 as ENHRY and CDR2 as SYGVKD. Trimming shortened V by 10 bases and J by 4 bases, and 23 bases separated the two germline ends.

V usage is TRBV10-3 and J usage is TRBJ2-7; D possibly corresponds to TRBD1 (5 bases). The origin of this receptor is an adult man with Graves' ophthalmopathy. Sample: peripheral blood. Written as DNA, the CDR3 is TGTGCCAGCAGCCACCACGACAGACTCGATTACGAGCAGTACTTC. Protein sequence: CASSHHDRLDYEQYF.